A selection of T cell receptor beta chains follows, all from one sample in a study of blood T cell repertoires in COVID-19. The assay was immunoSEQ multiplex PCR, and TCRdb's table has in-frame clones only and misses some. The table includes some 270,000 clones, about 85% detected once. Specimen: peripheral blood. The receptors come from a human donor with COVID-19, enrolled during active disease. The donor label of this sample is uncertain. Both conserved end residues are part of each CDR3. Size tells how often a clone was seen (once, few, many) or the class of an expanded clone, and some rows leave it out.

TRBV6-5	TRBJ1-4	NA	CASSRIGRGEKLFF
TRBV18	TRBJ1-1	NA	CASSRGGGTNTEAFF
TRBV3-1/TRBV3-2	TRBJ2-1	NA	CASSQRGSSTNEQFF
TRBV29-1	TRBJ1-1	NA	CSVEDRGGLEAFF
TRBV5-5	TRBJ1-2	once	CASSAGTGDLGGYTF
TRBV6-5	TRBJ1-3	NA	CASRSSGTGVLYF
TRBV7-9	TRBJ2-7	NA	CASSQIRTGINEQYF
TRBV29-1	TRBJ2-5	NA	CSVATGTQYF
TRBV20-1	TRBJ1-2	NA	CSARDGASYTF
TRBV29-1	TRBJ2-7	NA	CSVSPYEQYF
TRBV18	TRBJ1-2	NA	CASSPGQGLRDGYTF
TRBV30	TRBJ1-1	once	CAWSARGNTEAFF
TRBV30	TRBJ2-7	NA	CAWSRDSTTYEQYF
TRBV20-1	TRBJ2-7	NA	CSAHSGGEQYF
TRBV2	TRBJ2-7	NA	CAGQAGIDYEQYF
TRBV5-1	TRBJ2-3	NA	CASTLRAGSSTDTQYF
TRBV9	TRBJ2-5	NA	CASSVMGLEVETQYF
TRBV5-1	TRBJ2-5	NA	CASSLAGGETQYF
TRBV27	TRBJ1-1	NA	CASSLLLPGTEAFF
TRBV11-1	TRBJ1-2	once	CASSLSRDRGPGYTF
TRBV6-1	TRBJ1-4	NA	CASSDRGLVGENGEKLFF
TRBV9	TRBJ1-6	once	CASSFGTGGVNSPLHF
TRBV11-2	TRBJ2-1	NA	CASSLSYNEQFF
TRBV5-1	TRBJ2-5	NA	CASRRDTGETQYF
TRBV7-9	TRBJ1-1	many	CASSSTENTEAFF
TRBV27	TRBJ1-2	NA	CASSFRRGEGYTF
TRBV27	TRBJ1-2	NA	CASSPGQGAILGYTF
TRBV11-3	TRBJ1-5	NA	CARDRESNQPQHF
TRBV5-1	TRBJ2-1	NA	CASSRGLAGGNEQFF
TRBV19	TRBJ1-2	NA	CASSQGFQDYGYTF
TRBV2	TRBJ1-2	NA	CASREAGYTF
TRBV9	TRBJ2-3	once	CASSVGNLAGGANTQYF
TRBV7-7	TRBJ1-3	NA	CASSPSGTEPLTFSGNTIYF
TRBV6-2/TRBV6-3	TRBJ1-1	NA	CASSYSMLQGQQNTEAFF
TRBV11-3	TRBJ2-1	NA	CASSLGEVGNEQFF
TRBV4-3	TRBJ1-1	NA	CASSQENRADYTEAFF
TRBV27	TRBJ2-1	NA	CASNTGLLAREQFF
TRBV14	TRBJ1-4	NA	CASSHGSTNEKLFF
TRBV12-3/TRBV12-4	TRBJ1-1	NA	CASSTTGNTEAFF
TRBV5-5	TRBJ2-7	NA	CASSFGLAGAYEQYF
TRBV7-3	TRBJ1-1	NA	CASSQTGVTEAFF
TRBV5-4	TRBJ2-3	NA	CASSKIAGGSTDTQYF
TRBV14	TRBJ2-1	NA	CASSQEPLAGGRNEQFF
TRBV2	TRBJ2-2	NA	CASSELAVNTGELFF
TRBV20-1	TRBJ1-4	NA	CSASGYAFPERLFF
TRBV3-1/TRBV3-2	TRBJ1-1	NA	CASSQLQGYTEAFF
TRBV11-1	TRBJ2-1	NA	CASSTRTSGTDEQFF
TRBV7-2	TRBJ2-3	NA	CASSPVAGGPYTQYF
TRBV6-1	TRBJ1-1	NA	CASSARPWTGNTEAFF
TRBV5-1	TRBJ2-3	NA	CASSLAGYRGRYRTDTQYF